The 24 T cell receptor beta chains below were found in one sample sequenced in a study of T cell repertoires in ileal Crohn's disease. Using immunoSEQ multiplex PCR, the repertoire was profiled, and TCRdb retains in-frame clones only, with some absent. Among fewer than 5,500 clones listed, 80% to 85% were seen once. Sequencing was done on a sample of ileal tissue. The receptors here all came from an adult with Crohn's disease.

This clone appeared once. The chain carries TRBV7-2 and TRBJ2-3; possibly TRBD2 for D (6 bases). CDR3 length equals 16 residues. Germline assignment: CDR1 SGHTA and CDR2 FQGNSA. Trimming cost V 5 bases and J 0 bases, with 15 bases left between them. CDR3 sequence (DNA): TGTGCCAGCAGCACCCTGGGGGGTATGAGCACAGATACGCAGTATTTT. Its translation is CASSTLGGMSTDTQYF. Filled out from reference TRBV7-2 and TRBJ2-3, the complete variable domain reads GAGVSQSPSNKVTEKGKDVELRCDPISGHTALYWYRQSLGQGLEFLIYFQGNSAPDKSGLPSDRFSAERTGGSVSTLTIQRTQQEDSAVYLCASSTLGGMSTDTQYFGPGTRLTVL.

The chain uses TRBV6-5 and TRBJ2-1; D gene ambiguous. In germline, CDR1 is MNHEY, CDR2 SVGAGI. Trimming removed 6 bases at V and 1 base at J, with 13 bases between. This CDR3 has 15 residues. CDR3 protein: CASRRCGVSYNEQFF. The CDR3 DNA is TGTGCCAGCAGGCGTTGTGGAGTTTCCTACAATGAGCAGTTCTTC.

The CDR3 region has the DNA TGTGCCAGCAGGAGGGGGGGCTACAATGAGCAGTTCTTC. Encoded protein: CASRRGGYNEQFF. The chain has TRBV6-1 and TRBJ2-1; D perhaps matches TRBD2 (7 bases). Trimming removed 6 bases at V and 3 bases at J, with 9 bases between. The germline V gene encodes CDR1 MNHNS and CDR2 SASEGT. The CDR3 runs 13 residues.

This clone is classed as large. Different DNA sequences within this sample yield the same CDR3. The chain recombines TRBV30 with TRBJ2-7; tentative D call: TRBD1 (5 bases). The CDR3 extends over 12 amino acids. Trimming removed 0 bases from V and 5 bases from J, with 8 bases in between. Germline-derived CDR1 and CDR2 are GTSNPN and SVGIG (reference sequence). CDR3 bases: TGTGCCTGGAGTGTCTTAGGGGACGAGCAGTACTTC. Translation gives CAWSVLGDEQYF.

This clone came up once. V gene TRBV5-4 combines with J gene TRBJ1-6, with 8 bases aligning to TRBD1. In germline, CDR1 is SGHNT, CDR2 YYREEE (reference sequence). The CDR3 consists of 15 residues. Trimming took 4 bases from V and 7 from J; bases not matched to a gene: 7. In DNA form, the CDR3 reads TGTGCCAGCAGCATTTCAGGACAGGGAAATTCACCCCTCCACTTT. Translation gives CASSISGQGNSPLHF.

The chain carries TRBV15 and TRBJ1-2; 7 bases fit TRBD1. With 6 bases clipped from V and 4 bases from J, the junction kept 20 bases outside the gene matches. The CDR3 loop spans 18 amino acids. CDR1 is LNHNV, CDR2 YYDKDF, per germline (reference sequence). CDR3 protein: CATRSPPGKGASIYGYTF. The CDR3 coding sequence is TGTGCCACCAGGTCACCCCCGGGAAAGGGGGCAAGTATCTATGGCTACACCTTC. The full variable domain, in which reference TRBV15 and TRBJ1-2 provide the parts outside the CDR3, is DAMVIQNPRYQVTQFGKPVTLSCSQTLNHNVMYWYQQKSSQAPKLLFHYYDKDFNNEADTPDNFQSRRPNTSFCFLDIRSPGLGDTAMYLCATRSPPGKGASIYGYTFGSGTRLTVV.

This chain joins TRBV9 and TRBJ1-1; TRBD1 is a possible D gene (5 bases). The germline gives CDR1 SGDLS, CDR2 YYNGEE. The V and J ends lost 4 bases and 5 bases respectively, with 15 bases between them. The CDR3 runs 14 residues. The CDR3 DNA follows: TGTGCCAGCAGCCTGGGGGGAGTGACAACTGAAGCTTTCTTT. It yields the protein CASSLGGVTTEAFF.

This chain joins TRBV5-5 and TRBJ1-3; 7 bases map to TRBD1. The CDR3 runs 15 residues. With 5 bases clipped from V and 3 bases from J, the junction kept 8 bases outside the gene matches. Germline V lookup: CDR1 SGHKS, CDR2 YYEKEE (reference sequence). The CDR3 DNA reads TGTGCCAGCAGTTTAACAGGGGATATTGGAAACACCATATATTTT. Protein sequence: CASSLTGDIGNTIYF.

V is TRBV27 and J is TRBJ1-6, with D unclear. V lost 3 bases to trimming and J lost 5 bases, with 8 bases between them. Per germline, CDR1 MNHEY and CDR2 SMNVEV (reference sequence). The CDR3 totals 14 residues. CDR3 protein: CASSFAQNNSPLHF. CDR3 sequence (DNA): TGTGCCAGCAGTTTTGCACAGAATAATTCACCCCTCCACTTT.

The rearrangement joins TRBV29-1 to TRBJ2-7; D unresolved. Between the trimmed V and J ends, which lost 2 bases and 6 bases, there was a span of 11 bases. This CDR3 region has 12 residues. Germline CDR1 is SQVTM and CDR2 is ANQGSEA. The chain's CDR3 is CSVERLRGEQYF. The DNA of the CDR3 is TGCAGCGTTGAACGACTCCGAGGCGAGCAGTACTTC.

The rearrangement uses TRBV28 and TRBJ1-2; D is unresolved. Germline assignment: CDR1 MDHEN and CDR2 SYDVKM. Trimming pared 3 bases from V and 7 bases from J, leaving 9 bases between. This CDR3 is built from 12 residues. The CDR3 here is CASSLSAGGYTF. CDR3 sequence (DNA): TGTGCCAGCAGTTTGTCGGCGGGTGGCTACACCTTC.

The chain has TRBV19 and TRBJ1-1; 8 bases map to TRBD1. Germline CDR1 LNHDA, CDR2 SQIVND (reference sequence). This CDR3 has 15 residues. Losses at the gene ends were 2 bases for V and 1 base for J; bases not matched to a gene: 3. CDR3 nucleotides: TGTGCCAGTAGTATAACAGGACAGGGGAACACTGAAGCTTTCTTT. Its translation: CASSITGQGNTEAFF.

The chain has TRBV19 and TRBJ1-2; a weak D match, TRBD1 (5 bases). Germline V gives CDR1 LNHDA, CDR2 SQIVND (reference sequence). The V and J ends lost 3 bases and 4 bases respectively, with 15 bases between them. There are 15 residues in the CDR3. The CDR3 protein is CASSMASGRAYGYTF. The CDR3 DNA is TGTGCCAGTAGTATGGCCTCGGGCAGGGCCTATGGCTACACCTTC. The complete variable domain, with remaining parts taken from reference TRBV19 and TRBJ1-2, reads DGGITQSPKYLFRKEGQNVTLSCEQNLNHDAMYWYRQDPGQGLRLIYYSQIVNDFQKGDIAEGYSVSREKKESFPLTVTSAQKNPTAFYLCASSMASGRAYGYTFGSGTRLTVV.

The chain combines TRBV7-2 with TRBJ2-2, with 7 bases lining up with TRBD2. The CDR3 runs 15 residues. CDR1 and CDR2 from the germline V gene are SGHTA and FQGNSA. V shed 5 bases, J shed 7 bases, and the junction held 10 bases outside the gene matches. Written as DNA, the CDR3 is TGTGCCAGCAGCCCATTGGGGAGGGGTATCGGGGAGCTGTTTTTT. It codes for CASSPLGRGIGELFF.

The chain combines TRBV18 with TRBJ1-1; TRBD1 matches at 9 bases. V lost 2 bases, J lost 3 bases, and 4 bases stayed unmatched. This CDR3 is built from 15 residues. In germline, CDR1 is KGHSH, CDR2 LQKENI. The CDR3 DNA follows: TGTGCCAGCTCACCAGGACAGGGGTTGGACACTGAAGCTTTCTTT. Its protein is CASSPGQGLDTEAFF.

V is TRBV29-1 and J is TRBJ2-3; 7 positions agree with TRBD1. There are 13 residues in the CDR3. Trimming cost V 5 bases and J 5 bases; bases outside gene matches: 7. Germline V gene sequence: CDR1 SQVTM, CDR2 ANQGSEA. CDR3 loop: CSVHRGAGDTQYF. The CDR3 nucleotides are TGCAGCGTTCACAGGGGAGCCGGAGATACGCAGTATTTT.

The CDR3 DNA reads TGTGCCTGGAGTGTAGGCGGACAGGGTACTCTCCAAGGAGAAAAACTGTTTTTT. As protein: CAWSVGGQGTLQGEKLFF. The rearrangement uses TRBV30 and TRBJ1-4; TRBD1 aligns across 8 bases. Germline loops: CDR1 GTSNPN, CDR2 SVGIG (reference sequence). The CDR3 spans 18 residues. The J segment lost 8 bases and the V segment lost 0 bases, leaving 17 bases of the junction unmatched.

V usage is TRBV7-2 and J usage is TRBJ2-2; 9 bases agree with TRBD2. The CDR3 loop spans 16 amino acids. J lost 5 bases, V lost 0 bases, and 4 bases had no gene match. Germline lookup yields CDR1 SGHTA and CDR2 FQGNSA. The CDR3 spells CASSLAYSGGTGELFF. Written as DNA, the CDR3 is TGTGCCAGCAGCTTAGCGTACAGCGGGGGGACCGGGGAGCTGTTTTTT.

The V call is TRBV10-3, the J call TRBJ1-4; no definite D call. The CDR3 contains 13 residues. The V gene lost 5 bases and the J gene lost 8 bases, with 12 bases spanning the gap. The V gene's germline CDR1 is ENHRY and CDR2 SYGVKD. The CDR3, as DNA: TGTGCCATCAGTCGACGGGAAGAGGAAAAACTGTTTTTT. This gives the protein CAISRREEEKLFF.

This clone was found once. The rearrangement uses TRBV30 and TRBJ1-2; 8 bases are a match to TRBD1. From germline, CDR1 is GTSNPN and CDR2 SVGIG (reference sequence). The ends lost 2 bases at V and 8 bases at J; junction bases unmatched: 10. The CDR3 covers 14 residues. Written as DNA, the CDR3 is TGTGCCTGGAGTACCGGGACAGGAGCTGGAGGCTACACCTTC. Its protein product is CAWSTGTGAGGYTF.

This clone has just a few counts. The chain links TRBV5-6 to TRBJ1-4, with 9 bases matching TRBD1. In germline, CDR1 is SGHDT, CDR2 YYEEEE. The CDR3 extends over 17 amino acids. V lost 0 bases, J lost 5 bases, and 8 bases stayed unmatched. The CDR3 here is CASSLGGFGTGNEKLFF. CDR3 in DNA: TGTGCCAGCAGCTTGGGGGGGTTCGGGACAGGGAATGAAAAACTGTTTTTT.

This clone appeared once. The J gene is TRBJ1-5, the V gene TRBV19; TRBD1 aligns across 10 bases. Germline V gene lookup returns CDR1 LNHDA and CDR2 SQIVND (reference sequence). V lost 6 bases and J lost 7; bases outside the gene matches: 6. The CDR3 is made up of 14 amino acids. As DNA, the CDR3 is TGTGCCAGTAGGTGGGACAGGGGAGGACAGCCCCAGCATTTT. Amino acid sequence: CASRWDRGGQPQHF.

This clone was seen a few times. The rearrangement joins TRBV27 to TRBJ2-7; maybe TRBD2 (6 bases). CDR1 is MNHEY and CDR2 is SMNVEV in the germline V gene (reference sequence). V shed 3 bases and J shed 6 bases, with 12 bases lying between them. The CDR3 spans 13 residues. In DNA form, the CDR3 reads TGTGCCAGCAGTTTTACCGTCGGGGGCGAGCAGTACTTC. Residues: CASSFTVGGEQYF.

The chain couples TRBV28 to TRBJ1-4, with unresolved D. The germline V and J ends were trimmed by 2 bases and 7 bases, with 11 bases remaining between them. The CDR3 consists of 14 residues. The V gene's germline CDR1 is MDHEN and CDR2 SYDVKM. The CDR3 protein is CASSLRASGEKLFF. In DNA, the CDR3 is TGTGCCAGCAGTTTACGGGCAAGCGGTGAAAAACTGTTTTTT.